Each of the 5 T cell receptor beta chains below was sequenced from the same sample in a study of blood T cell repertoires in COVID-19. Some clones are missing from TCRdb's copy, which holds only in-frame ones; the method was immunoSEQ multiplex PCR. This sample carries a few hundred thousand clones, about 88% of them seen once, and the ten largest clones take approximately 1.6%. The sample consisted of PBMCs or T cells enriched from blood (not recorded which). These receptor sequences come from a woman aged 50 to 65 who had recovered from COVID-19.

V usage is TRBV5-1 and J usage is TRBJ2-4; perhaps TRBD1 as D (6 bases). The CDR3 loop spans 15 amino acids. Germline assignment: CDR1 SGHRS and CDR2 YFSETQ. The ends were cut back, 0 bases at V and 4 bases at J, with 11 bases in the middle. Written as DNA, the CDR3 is TGCGCCAGCAGCTTGGAGAACAGGGAGAAAAACATTCAGTACTTC. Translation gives CASSLENREKNIQYF.

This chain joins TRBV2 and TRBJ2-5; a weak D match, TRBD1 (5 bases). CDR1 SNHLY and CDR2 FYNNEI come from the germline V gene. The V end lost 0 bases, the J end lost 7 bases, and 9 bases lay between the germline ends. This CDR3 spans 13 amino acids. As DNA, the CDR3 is TGTGCCAGCAGTGAAGCGCAGGGTGTGACCCAGTACTTC. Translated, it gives CASSEAQGVTQYF.

The CDR3 protein is CASSLGVAGHNEQFF. CDR3 coding DNA: TGTGCCAGCAGCTTGGGGGTAGCGGGCCACAATGAGCAGTTCTTC. The V and J genes are TRBV5-4 and TRBJ2-1; 7 bases match TRBD2. CDR1 is SGHNT and CDR2 is YYREEE in the germline V gene (reference sequence). Germline trimming cut 0 bases from V and 5 bases from J; bases unmatched to any gene: 5. The CDR3 extends over 15 amino acids.

CDR3 DNA sequence: TGTGCCAGTAGTATAGATCCCAGGACAGGGTTAAGGAATGAGCAGTTCTTC. This codes for CASSIDPRTGLRNEQFF. This chain joins TRBV19 and TRBJ2-1; TRBD1 matches 8 bases. This CDR3 spans 17 amino acids. Germline CDR1 is LNHDA and CDR2 is SQIVND (reference sequence). The J segment lost 7 bases and the V segment lost 0 bases, leaving 11 bases of the junction unmatched.

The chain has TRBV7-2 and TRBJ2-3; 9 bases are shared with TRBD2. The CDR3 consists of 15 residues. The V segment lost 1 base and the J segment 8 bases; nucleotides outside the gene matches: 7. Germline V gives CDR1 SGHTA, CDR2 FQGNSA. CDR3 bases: TGTGCCAGCAGCTTAGGGGCGGGAGGGCCTGTTACGCAGTATTTT. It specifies CASSLGAGGPVTQYF.